One sample yielded the 27 T cell receptor beta chains listed below, sequenced in a study of cytomegalovirus exposure and HLA in healthy donors. The table came from immunoSEQ multiplex PCR; TCRdb's copy has only in-frame clones and leaves some out. The sample includes 150,000 to 200,000 clones, approximately 90% of them seen just once. The sample comprised PBMCs. These receptors originate from a man aged 18 to 29 in good health and CMV-seronegative.

The genes are TRBV4-1 and TRBJ2-1; 10 bases are shared with TRBD2. CDR1 and CDR2 (germline): MGHRA, YSYEKL. The CDR3 extends over 16 amino acids. V lost 1 base and J lost 8; bases outside the gene matches: 8. CDR3 region: CASSQVVLAGFHEQFF. The CDR3 DNA reads as TGCGCCAGCAGCCAAGTAGTACTAGCGGGATTCCATGAGCAGTTCTTC.

This chain joins TRBV28 and TRBJ2-7; 7 positions agree with TRBD1. The CDR3 loop spans 14 amino acids. The germline V gene has CDR1 MDHEN and CDR2 SYDVKM. The trim removed 5 bases at V and 4 bases at J, leaving 8 bases unmatched. This CDR3 reads CASSGPGQNYEQYV. CDR3 DNA sequence: TGTGCCAGCAGTGGCCCGGGACAGAATTACGAGCAGTACGTC.

The V and J genes are TRBV23-1 and TRBJ2-5, with TRBD1 identical over 7 bases. TRBV23-1 is identified as an open reading frame with a role that is uncertain. Germline trimming cut 2 bases from V and 4 bases from J; bases unmatched to any gene: 1. CDR3 size: 13 residues. As DNA, the CDR3 is TGCGCCAGCAGTCAAAGACAGGGAGAGACCCAGTACTTC. Protein sequence: CASSQRQGETQYF.

V gene TRBV6-1 combines with J gene TRBJ2-7; TRBD1 aligns across 7 bases. Germline V lookup: CDR1 MNHNS, CDR2 SASEGT. The CDR3 has 16 residues. Trimming took 4 bases from V and 1 from J; bases not matched to a gene: 10. DNA for the CDR3: TGTGCCAGCAGTGCATCAGGACAGGACGGGTCCTACGAGCAGTACGTC. Its translation: CASSASGQDGSYEQYV.

This rearrangement joins TRBV4-3 to TRBJ2-2; 10 nucleotides line up with TRBD2. Germline assignment: CDR1 LGHNA and CDR2 YSLEER. J gave up 7 bases and V 0 bases, and 11 bases lay outside the gene matches. This CDR3 contains 18 residues. The CDR3 coding sequence is TGCGCCAGCAGCCAAGAGTCCCCTAGCGGGAGTAGGTACGGGGAGCTGTTTTTT. Amino acids: CASSQESPSGSRYGELFF.

The CDR3 DNA sequence: TGTGCCAGCAGCCTGACCGGGACAGGAGCAACTAATGAAAAACTGTTTTTT. Translated, it gives CASSLTGTGATNEKLFF. The chain links TRBV7-2 to TRBJ1-4, with 8 positions matching TRBD1. CDR1 and CDR2 from the germline V gene are SGHTA and FQGNSA. With V trimmed by 5 bases and J by 0 bases, 8 bases remained unmatched. The CDR3 has 17 amino acids.

The sample holds a few counts of this clone. The J gene is TRBJ2-2, the V gene TRBV5-1; D is ambiguous. The CDR3 totals 14 residues. Trimming stripped 0 bases from V and 1 base from J, with 4 bases between. In germline, CDR1 is SGHRS, CDR2 YFSETQ. The CDR3 is CASSLGGNTGELFF. The CDR3 DNA reads as TGCGCCAGCAGCTTGGGAGGGAACACCGGGGAGCTGTTTTTT.

The rearrangement uses TRBV21-1 and TRBJ1-6; TRBD1, as called in the table, went unchecked against the DNA. TRBV21-1 is noted as a pseudogene. This CDR3 is built from 15 residues. The CDR3 region is CASSTGYRFGSPLHF. The CDR3 DNA reads as TGTGCCAGCAGCACAGGGTACAGGTTTGGTTCACCCCTCCACTTT.

This sequence joins TRBV2 and TRBJ1-5; the D is unclear. CDR1 and CDR2 from the germline V gene are SNHLY and FYNNEI. The V end lost 6 bases, the J end lost 0 bases, and 18 bases lay between the germline ends. The CDR3 is made up of 17 amino acids. CDR3 bases: TGTGCCAGCAGCCCAGGCCATCAGACGTTTAGCAATCAGCCCCAGCATTTT. As protein: CASSPGHQTFSNQPQHF.

This clone was observed once. The V gene is TRBV5-4, the J gene TRBJ2-7, with D perhaps TRBD1 (6 bases). Germline V lookup: CDR1 SGHNT, CDR2 YYREEE (reference sequence). V was trimmed by 4 bases and J by 2 bases, leaving 10 bases between them. This CDR3 is built from 13 residues. This CDR3 is CASSQGQTYEQYV. The CDR3 nucleotides are TGTGCCAGCAGCCAAGGACAGACCTACGAGCAGTACGTC.

V and J are TRBV4-1 and TRBJ2-7; the D gene is possibly TRBD2 (7 bases). V dropped 4 bases and J dropped 4 bases, with 20 bases sitting between them. This CDR3 has 16 residues. Germline V lookup: CDR1 MGHRA, CDR2 YSYEKL. CDR3: CASSPQGGAVGYEQYF. CDR3 nucleotide sequence: TGCGCCAGCAGCCCCCAAGGGGGGGCCGTAGGTTACGAGCAGTACTTC.

The CDR3 DNA follows: TGTGCCAGCAGTTTATTCCAGGGACTCGATGGCTACACCTTC. It yields the protein CASSLFQGLDGYTF. The J gene is TRBJ1-2, the V gene TRBV27; tentatively, D is TRBD1 (5 bases). The CDR3 runs 14 residues. The V end lost 1 base, the J end lost 6 bases, and 12 bases lay between the germline ends. Germline CDR1 MNHEY, CDR2 SMNVEV (reference sequence).

The chain joins TRBV6-5 to TRBJ2-1, with D possibly TRBD2 on 5 matching bases. Per germline, CDR1 MNHEY and CDR2 SVGAGI. There are 14 residues in the CDR3. Trimming stripped 7 bases from V and 6 bases from J, with 16 bases between. The chain's CDR3 is CASTPSDRGNEQFF. CDR3 DNA: TGTGCCAGCACCCCCTCAGACCGGGGCAATGAGCAGTTCTTC.

The chain recombines TRBV6-5 with TRBJ1-2, with TRBD1 identical over 8 bases. Unmatched junction bases numbered 10, after V lost 7 bases and J lost 3 bases. In germline, CDR1 is MNHEY, CDR2 SVGAGI. This CDR3 contains 15 residues. CDR3 in amino acids: CASMSGQGNHYGYTF. CDR3 DNA: TGTGCCAGCATGTCTGGACAGGGCAATCACTATGGCTACACCTTC.

V and J are TRBV28 and TRBJ1-1, with a tentative D call TRBD1 (6 bases). This CDR3 is built from 15 residues. CDR1 is MDHEN and CDR2 is SYDVKM in the germline V gene. V was shortened by 5 bases and J by 0 bases, with 13 bases between the two germline ends. DNA for the CDR3: TGTGCCAGCAGTCCGCCGGGACACATGAACACTGAAGCTTTCTTT. Its translation is CASSPPGHMNTEAFF.

The chain links TRBV7-2 to TRBJ1-2, with 8 bases matching TRBD1. Per the germline V gene, CDR1 is SGHTA and CDR2 is FQGNSA. Losses at the gene ends were 0 bases for V and 7 bases for J; bases not matched to a gene: 7. The CDR3 consists of 15 residues. CDR3 amino acids: CASSLARTGILGYTF. DNA of the CDR3: TGTGCCAGCAGCTTAGCGAGGACAGGGATCCTTGGCTACACCTTC.

V usage is TRBV6-5 and J usage is TRBJ1-5, with D unresolved. The CDR3 extends over 15 amino acids. The germline V gene encodes CDR1 MNHEY and CDR2 SVGAGI. Trimming removed 1 base from V and 0 bases from J, with 7 bases in between. CDR3 sequence: CASSYFGDSNQPQHF. CDR3 bases: TGTGCCAGCAGTTACTTCGGGGATAGCAATCAGCCCCAGCATTTT.

The chain is built from TRBV28 and TRBJ1-2, with 9 bases lining up with TRBD1. Germline CDR1 MDHEN, CDR2 SYDVKM. With V trimmed by 3 bases and J by 3 bases, 17 bases remained unmatched. The CDR3 consists of 19 residues. CDR3 sequence (DNA): TGTGCCAGCAGTTTGAGAGGAGGGATAACGGGACAGGGTCACTATGGCTACACCTTC. Translated, it gives CASSLRGGITGQGHYGYTF.

The chain couples TRBV7-2 to TRBJ2-5, with 7 bases identical to TRBD1. The ends lost 5 bases at V and 6 bases at J; junction bases unmatched: 6. Germline values: CDR1 SGHTA, CDR2 FQGNSA. CDR3 length equals 13 residues. The CDR3 DNA follows: TGTGCCAGCAGCACGACAGGGTCGAAGACCCAGTACTTC. Protein product: CASSTTGSKTQYF.

In its sample, this clone was seen once. The CDR3 nucleotides are TGTGCCAGCAGCCAACCCCGGACTAGCGCGAGCTCCTACAATGAGCAGTTCTTC. It codes for CASSQPRTSASSYNEQFF. The genes are TRBV4-2 and TRBJ2-1, with 9 bases matching TRBD2. The germline V gene encodes CDR1 LGHNA and CDR2 YNFKEQ. The CDR3 spans 18 residues. J lost 0 bases, V lost 2 bases, and 8 bases had no gene match.

CDR3 sequence: CASSDERGYLPYEQYF. CDR3 in DNA: TGTGCCAGCAGCGACGAAAGGGGGTACCTCCCCTACGAGCAGTACTTC. V usage is TRBV9 and J usage is TRBJ2-7, with D maybe TRBD1 (6 bases). This CDR3 has 16 amino acids. Germline assignment: CDR1 SGDLS and CDR2 YYNGEE. The V end was cut by 3 bases, the J end by 2 bases, with 18 bases between.

As for this clone: Other DNA sequences in the sample encode the same CDR3. The chain recombines TRBV18 with TRBJ1-4; a weak D match, TRBD1 (6 bases). CDR1 is KGHSH, CDR2 LQKENI, per germline. Trimming took off 3 bases at V and 2 bases at J, with 7 bases between the two ends. The CDR3 length is 14 residues. The CDR3 sequence: CASSPDRTNEKLFF. The CDR3 DNA sequence: TGTGCCAGCTCACCCGACAGGACTAATGAAAAACTGTTTTTT. The entire variable domain, with the rest obtained from reference TRBV18 and TRBJ1-4, is as follows: NAGVMQNPRHLVRRRGQEARLRCSPMKGHSHVYWYRQLPEEGLKFMVYLQKENIIDESGMPKERFSAEFPKEGPSILRIQQVVRGDSAAYFCASSPDRTNEKLFFGSGTQLSVL.

J is TRBJ1-2 and V is TRBV7-9, with D unresolved. Germline V CDR1 and CDR2: SEHNR, FQNEAQ (reference sequence). This CDR3 has 16 amino acids. V was pared by 5 bases and J by 0 bases, with 16 bases between. This CDR3 is CASSHTRTVSNYGYTF. In DNA form, the CDR3 reads TGTGCCAGCAGCCATACTAGGACGGTCTCTAACTATGGCTACACCTTC.

The rearrangement links TRBV4-3 to TRBJ1-4, with 11 bases that match TRBD1. This CDR3 contains 15 residues. Trimming cost V 0 bases and J 6 bases; bases outside gene matches: 0. Germline lookup yields CDR1 LGHNA and CDR2 YSLEER. For the CDR3, the DNA is TGCGCCAGCAGCCAAGAGGGACAGGGGGATGAAAAACTGTTTTTT. Its translation: CASSQEGQGDEKLFF.

The genes are TRBV28 and TRBJ1-4; TRBD1 agrees at 7 bases. The CDR3 covers 16 residues. V was clipped by 2 bases and J by 5 bases; unmatched bases: 8. Germline values: CDR1 MDHEN, CDR2 SYDVKM. CDR3 in amino acids: CASSLISGTANEKLFF. CDR3 coding DNA: TGTGCCAGCAGTTTAATTTCCGGGACAGCGAATGAAAAACTGTTTTTT.

The chain couples TRBV28 to TRBJ2-7, with 10 bases matching TRBD2. Germline V gene sequence: CDR1 MDHEN, CDR2 SYDVKM. The CDR3 spans 13 residues. V lost 8 bases and J lost 6; bases outside the gene matches: 7. CDR3 sequence reads: CASLAGGVGEQYF. CDR3 nucleotide sequence: TGTGCCAGCTTAGCGGGAGGAGTAGGCGAGCAGTACTTC.

This rearrangement joins TRBV7-8 to TRBJ2-1; 14 positions match TRBD2. J gave up 5 bases and V 5 bases, and 11 bases lay outside the gene matches. The CDR3 length is 18 residues. CDR1 is SGHVS and CDR2 is FQNEAQ in the germline V gene. CDR3 DNA sequence: TGTGCCAGCAGCCTCTATACTCCGGGACTAGCGGGAGACAATGAGCAGTTCTTC. Translated, it gives CASSLYTPGLAGDNEQFF.